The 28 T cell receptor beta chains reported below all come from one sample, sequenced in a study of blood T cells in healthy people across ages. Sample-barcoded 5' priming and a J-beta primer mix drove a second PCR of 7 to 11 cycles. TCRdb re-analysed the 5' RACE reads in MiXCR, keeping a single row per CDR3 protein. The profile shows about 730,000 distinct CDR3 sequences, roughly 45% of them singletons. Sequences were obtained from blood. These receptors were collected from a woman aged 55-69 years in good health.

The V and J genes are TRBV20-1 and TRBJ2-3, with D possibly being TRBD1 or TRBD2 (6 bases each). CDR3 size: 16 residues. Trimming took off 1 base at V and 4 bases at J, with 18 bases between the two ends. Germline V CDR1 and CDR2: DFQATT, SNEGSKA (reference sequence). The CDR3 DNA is TGCAGTGCTAGAGGCCCGGGGGCGATCGCCCCAGATACGCAGTATTTT. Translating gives CSARGPGAIAPDTQYF.

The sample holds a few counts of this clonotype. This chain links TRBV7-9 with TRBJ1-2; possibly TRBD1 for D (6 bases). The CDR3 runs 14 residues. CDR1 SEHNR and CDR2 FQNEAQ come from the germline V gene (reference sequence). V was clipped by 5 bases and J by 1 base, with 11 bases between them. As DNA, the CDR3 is TGTGCCAGCAGCATGGACAGCCTTAACTATGGCTACACCTTC. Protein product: CASSMDSLNYGYTF.

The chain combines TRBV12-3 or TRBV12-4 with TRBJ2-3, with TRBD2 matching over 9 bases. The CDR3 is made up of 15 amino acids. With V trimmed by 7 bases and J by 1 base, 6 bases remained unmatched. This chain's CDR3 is CASISGRFGTDTQYF. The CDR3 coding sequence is TGTGCCAGCATTAGCGGGAGATTTGGCACAGATACGCAGTATTTT.

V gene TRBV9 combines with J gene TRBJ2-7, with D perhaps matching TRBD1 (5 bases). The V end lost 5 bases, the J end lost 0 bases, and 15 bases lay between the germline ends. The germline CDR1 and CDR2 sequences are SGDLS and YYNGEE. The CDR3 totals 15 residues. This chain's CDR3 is CASSAQGSHSYEQYF. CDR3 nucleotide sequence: TGTGCCAGCAGTGCTCAGGGCTCTCACTCCTACGAGCAGTACTTC.

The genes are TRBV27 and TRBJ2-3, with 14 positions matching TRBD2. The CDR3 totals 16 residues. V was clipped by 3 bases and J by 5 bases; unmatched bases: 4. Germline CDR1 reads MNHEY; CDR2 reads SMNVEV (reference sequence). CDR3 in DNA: TGTGCCAGCAGTTTGGGACTAGCGGGAGTAAAAGATACGCAGTATTTT. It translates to CASSLGLAGVKDTQYF.

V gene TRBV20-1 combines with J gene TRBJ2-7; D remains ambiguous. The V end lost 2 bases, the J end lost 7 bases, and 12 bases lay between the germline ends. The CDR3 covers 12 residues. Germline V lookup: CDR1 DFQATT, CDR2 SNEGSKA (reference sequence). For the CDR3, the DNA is TGCAGTGCTAGACACAGAGACAATGAGCAGTACTTC. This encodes CSARHRDNEQYF.

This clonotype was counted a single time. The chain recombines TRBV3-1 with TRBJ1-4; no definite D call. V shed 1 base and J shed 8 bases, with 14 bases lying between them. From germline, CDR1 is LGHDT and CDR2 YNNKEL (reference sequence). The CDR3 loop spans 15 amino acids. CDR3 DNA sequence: TGTGCCAGCAGCCAAGTCGTGGGCATCGTGGAAAAACTGTTTTTT. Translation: CASSQVVGIVEKLFF.

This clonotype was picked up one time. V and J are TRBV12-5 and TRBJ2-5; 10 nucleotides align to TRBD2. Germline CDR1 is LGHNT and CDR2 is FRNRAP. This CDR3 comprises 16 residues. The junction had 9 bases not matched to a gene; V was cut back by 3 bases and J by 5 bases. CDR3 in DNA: TGTGCTAGTGGTTTAACTAGCGGGACGGGGAGGGAGACCCAGTACTTC. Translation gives CASGLTSGTGRETQYF.

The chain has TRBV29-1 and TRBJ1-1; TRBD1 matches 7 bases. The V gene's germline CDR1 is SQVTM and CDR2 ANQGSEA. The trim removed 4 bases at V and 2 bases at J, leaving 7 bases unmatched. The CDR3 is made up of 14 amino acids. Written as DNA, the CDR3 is TGCAGCGTTGCCCCGACAGGGACCAACACTGAAGCTTTCTTT. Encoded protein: CSVAPTGTNTEAFF.

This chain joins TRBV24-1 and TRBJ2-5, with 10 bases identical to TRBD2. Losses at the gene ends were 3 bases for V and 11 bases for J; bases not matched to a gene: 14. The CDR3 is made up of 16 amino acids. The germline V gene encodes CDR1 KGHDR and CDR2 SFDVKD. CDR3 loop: CATSDIGASGSDGQYF. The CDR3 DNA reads TGTGCCACCAGTGATATCGGTGCTAGCGGGAGCGATGGGCAGTACTTC.

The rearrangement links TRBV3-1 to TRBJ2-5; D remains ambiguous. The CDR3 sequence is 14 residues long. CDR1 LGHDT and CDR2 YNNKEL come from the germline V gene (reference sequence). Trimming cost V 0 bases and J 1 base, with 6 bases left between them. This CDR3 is CASSQDNLQETQYF. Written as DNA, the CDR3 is TGTGCCAGCAGCCAAGACAACCTCCAAGAGACCCAGTACTTC.

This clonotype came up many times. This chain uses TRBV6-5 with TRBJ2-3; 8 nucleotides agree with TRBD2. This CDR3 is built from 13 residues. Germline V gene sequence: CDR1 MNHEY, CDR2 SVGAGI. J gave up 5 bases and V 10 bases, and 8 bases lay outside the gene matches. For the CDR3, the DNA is TGTGCCACCAGCGGGAGCCCGGTAGATACGCAGTATTTT. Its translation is CATSGSPVDTQYF.

The chain's CDR3 is CASSHPDRENCEQYF. The CDR3 region has the DNA TGCGCCAGCAGCCACCCGGACAGGGAAAACTGCGAGCAGTACTTC. The J gene is TRBJ2-7, the V gene TRBV4-1; 8 bases align to TRBD1. CDR3 size: 15 residues. V shed 3 bases and J 6 bases; nucleotides not matched to a gene: 10. Germline values: CDR1 MGHRA, CDR2 YSYEKL.

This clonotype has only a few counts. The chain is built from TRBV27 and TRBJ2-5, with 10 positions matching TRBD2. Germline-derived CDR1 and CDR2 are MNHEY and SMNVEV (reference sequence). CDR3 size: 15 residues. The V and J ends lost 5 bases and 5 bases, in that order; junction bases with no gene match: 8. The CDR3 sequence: CASSKLAGVVETQYF. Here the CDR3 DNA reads TGTGCCAGCAGTAAGCTAGCGGGAGTAGTGGAGACCCAGTACTTC.

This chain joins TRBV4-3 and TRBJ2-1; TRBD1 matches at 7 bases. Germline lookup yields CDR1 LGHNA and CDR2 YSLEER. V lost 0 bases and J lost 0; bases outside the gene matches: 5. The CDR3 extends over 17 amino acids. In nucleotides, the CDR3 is TGCGCCAGCAGCCAAGAAGCCCCAGGGGGCTCCTACAATGAGCAGTTCTTC. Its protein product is CASSQEAPGGSYNEQFF.

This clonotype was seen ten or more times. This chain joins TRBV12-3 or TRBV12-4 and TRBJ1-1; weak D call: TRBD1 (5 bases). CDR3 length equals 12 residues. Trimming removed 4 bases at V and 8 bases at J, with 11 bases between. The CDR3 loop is CASSSRTGEAFF. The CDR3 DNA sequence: TGTGCCAGCAGTTCCCGCACAGGCGAAGCTTTCTTT.

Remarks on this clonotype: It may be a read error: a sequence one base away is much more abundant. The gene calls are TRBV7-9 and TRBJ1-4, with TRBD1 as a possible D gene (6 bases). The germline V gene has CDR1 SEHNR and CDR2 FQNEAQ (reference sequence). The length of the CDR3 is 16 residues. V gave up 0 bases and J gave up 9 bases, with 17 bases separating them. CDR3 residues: CASSLALVRGTKKLFF. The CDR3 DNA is TGTGCCAGCAGCTTAGCGCTTGTCAGGGGCACTAAAAAACTGTTTTTT.

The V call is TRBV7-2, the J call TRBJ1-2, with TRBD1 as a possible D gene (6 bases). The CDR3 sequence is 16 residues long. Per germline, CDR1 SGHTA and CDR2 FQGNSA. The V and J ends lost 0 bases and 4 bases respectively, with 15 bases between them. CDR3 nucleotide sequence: TGTGCCAGCAGCTTAGCGCTGGGCAGGGGTAGCTATGGCTACACCTTC. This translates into CASSLALGRGSYGYTF.

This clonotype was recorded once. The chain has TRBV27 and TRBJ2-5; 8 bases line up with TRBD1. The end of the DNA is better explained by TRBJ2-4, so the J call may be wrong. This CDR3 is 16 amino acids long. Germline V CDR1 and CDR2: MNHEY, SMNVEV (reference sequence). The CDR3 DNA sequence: TGTGCCAGCAGCCCAACTTGGACAGGGGCCAAAAACATTCAGTACTTC. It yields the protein CASSPTWTGAKNIQYF.

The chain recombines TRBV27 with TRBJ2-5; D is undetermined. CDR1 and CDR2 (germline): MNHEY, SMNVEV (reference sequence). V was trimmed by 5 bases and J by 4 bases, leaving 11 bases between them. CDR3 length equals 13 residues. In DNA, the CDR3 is TGTGCCAGCAGTCTTCGGGTTATAGAGACCCAGTACTTC. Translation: CASSLRVIETQYF.

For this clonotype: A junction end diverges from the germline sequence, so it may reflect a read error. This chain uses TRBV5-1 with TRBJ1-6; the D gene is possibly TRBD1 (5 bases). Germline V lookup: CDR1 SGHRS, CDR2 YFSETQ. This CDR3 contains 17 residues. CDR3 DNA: TGCGCCAGCAGCCCCTCCGGGGGGAGCTCCTATAATTCACCCCCCCACTTT. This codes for CASSPSGGSSYNSPPHF.

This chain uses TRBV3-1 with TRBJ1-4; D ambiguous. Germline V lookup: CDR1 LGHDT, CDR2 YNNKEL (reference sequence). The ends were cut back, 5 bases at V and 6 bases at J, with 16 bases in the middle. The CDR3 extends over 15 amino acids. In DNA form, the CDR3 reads TGTGCCAGCAGCTCTAATATGGGTTTTTATGAAAAACTGTTTTTT. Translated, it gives CASSSNMGFYEKLFF. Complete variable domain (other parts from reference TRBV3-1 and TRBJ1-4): DTAVSQTPKYLVTQMGNDKSIKCEQNLGHDTMYWYKQDSKKFLKIMFSYNNKELIINETVPNRFSPKSPDKAHLNLHINSLELGDSAVYFCASSSNMGFYEKLFFGSGTQLSVL.

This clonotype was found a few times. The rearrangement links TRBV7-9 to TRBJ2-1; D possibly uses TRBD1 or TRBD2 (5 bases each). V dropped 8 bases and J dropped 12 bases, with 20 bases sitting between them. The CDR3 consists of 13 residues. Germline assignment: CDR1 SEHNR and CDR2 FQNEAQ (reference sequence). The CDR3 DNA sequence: TGTGCCAGCCAGTTGGGGACCGCCTCTGTGCAGTTCTTC. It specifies CASQLGTASVQFF.

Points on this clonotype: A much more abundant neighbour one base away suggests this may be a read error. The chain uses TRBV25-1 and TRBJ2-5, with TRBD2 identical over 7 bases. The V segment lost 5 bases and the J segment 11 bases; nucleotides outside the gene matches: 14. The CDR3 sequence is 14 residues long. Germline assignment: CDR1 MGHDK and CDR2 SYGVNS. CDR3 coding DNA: TGTGCCAGCAGTTCGCCTAGCGGTTTCAGAGAGCAGTACTTC. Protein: CASSSPSGFREQYF.

CDR3 region: CAISPRDRDYGYTF. For the CDR3, the DNA is TGTGCCATCAGCCCCAGGGACAGAGACTATGGCTACACCTTC. This chain links TRBV10-3 with TRBJ1-2; 7 bases agree with TRBD1. Germline assignment: CDR1 ENHRY and CDR2 SYGVKD. This CDR3 contains 14 residues. Germline trimming cut 6 bases from V and 3 bases from J; bases unmatched to any gene: 7.

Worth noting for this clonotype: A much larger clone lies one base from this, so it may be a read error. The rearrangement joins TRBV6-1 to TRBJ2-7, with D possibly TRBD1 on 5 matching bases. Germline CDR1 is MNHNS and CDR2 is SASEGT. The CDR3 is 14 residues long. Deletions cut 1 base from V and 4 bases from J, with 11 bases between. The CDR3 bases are TGTGCCAGCAGTGAAGTCCTAGGGGCTTACGAGCAGTACTTC. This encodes CASSEVLGAYEQYF.

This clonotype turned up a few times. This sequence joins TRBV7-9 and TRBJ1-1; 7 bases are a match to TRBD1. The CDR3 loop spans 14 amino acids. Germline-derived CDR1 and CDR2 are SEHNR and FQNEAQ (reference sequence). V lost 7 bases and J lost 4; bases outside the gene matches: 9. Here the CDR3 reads CASTEGGGITEAFF. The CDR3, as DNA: TGTGCCAGCACCGAAGGGGGCGGTATCACTGAAGCTTTCTTT.

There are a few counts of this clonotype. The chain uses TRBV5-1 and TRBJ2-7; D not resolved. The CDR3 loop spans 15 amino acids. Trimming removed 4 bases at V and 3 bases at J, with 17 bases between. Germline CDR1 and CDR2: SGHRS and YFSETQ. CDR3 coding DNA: TGCGCCAGCAGCCGCGGTTTTGACAAAAACTACGAGCAGTACTTC. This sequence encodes CASSRGFDKNYEQYF.